This T cell receptor (beta chain) was identified during a study of cytomegalovirus exposure and HLA in healthy donors. The CDR3 is made up of 16 amino acids. Germline loops: CDR1 LNHDA, CDR2 SQIVND (reference sequence). V lost 4 bases and J lost 4; bases outside the gene matches: 11. PCR employed 60 Vbeta and 13 Jbeta primers. Sequencing used immunoSEQ multiplex PCR; TCRdb keeps in-frame clones, though not all of them. The data hold about 220,000 clones, with roughly 75% observed a single time. The sequenced material came from PBMCs. The chain joins TRBV19 to TRBJ1-2; the match to TRBD1 covers 8 bases. The sequence was obtained from a woman aged 25 to 39 in good health and CMV-seronegative. Written as DNA, the CDR3 is TGTGCCAGTAGTAGTCCAACAGGGGGTATTGTCTATGGCTACACCTTC. Protein sequence: CASSSPTGGIVYGYTF.